This TCR beta chain is from a study of shared clonotypes between healthy human individuals (dated by TCRdb to 2018 to 2021). Turning to the overall study: The cohort comprised two women and a few men aged 18 to 49 years. To estimate repertoire size and how much clonotypes are shared between individuals, the study performed deep sequencing of blood TCR repertoires from five healthy adults. Different laboratories and diverse techniques were used to prepare libraries and sequence TCR repertoires, to increase sequencing depth and limit assay-specific biases. Leukapheresis yielded between about 0.94 and 8.9 billion PBMCs per donor. Overall study results and their limits: Only blood was sampled, and tissue TCR repertoires likely differ from those in blood. The genetic and exposure-history diversity represented was limited by the small number of donors. Pairwise subsampling led to the expectation that sequencing depth would affect the degree of clonotype sharing among donors.

Healthy HIV-negative adults with no recently reported acute infections or vaccinations were included as donors. Only Caucasian adults living in Nashville, Tennessee, USA were represented among the donors. In the unsorted samples, 70 million to 95 million PBMCs were counted, and genomic DNA was extracted using the QIAamp DNA Blood Mini kit. After blood collection by leukapheresis, PBMCs were isolated using Ficoll-Histopaque density gradient centrifugation and then cryopreserved in the vapor phase of liquid nitrogen. Note on this clone: Its antigen is not yet known. No quality values exist for individual bases; no much larger clone is one base distant.

The junction shows trimming of 2 bases on V and 8 bases on J, plus 12 bases between the germline ends. CDR1 MDHEN and CDR2 SYDVKM are derived from the germline V gene. The CDR3 covers 13 residues, taking in both the cysteine and the phenylalanine. Only the CDR3 portion is preserved as DNA: 39 bases, with reading frame beginning at the first base. TCR CDR3 regions were amplified from genomic DNA by multiplex PCR using the deep immunoSEQ assay. Genomic DNA extracted from each cell subset was distributed evenly over all wells of several immunoSEQ 96-well plates, and each plate served as one replicate. Each replicate PCR for unsorted PBMC received roughly 300 ng genomic DNA, equal to tens of thousands of T cell genomes. Unsorted PBMC genomic DNA was sequenced across ten immunoSEQ deep assay plates. Purified libraries were quantified with a Qubit 3.0 fluorometer, sized on a Bioanalyzer 2100, and re-quantified with the KAPA Library Quantification kit. A separate single-read 150-cycle Illumina NextSeq 550 flow cell was used to sequence each immunoSEQ 96-well plate. In the paper's pipeline: Because the immunoSEQ output held only junctional sequences and lacked quality scores, the filtering could not match the filtering applied to full-length reads. Sequences were annotated with PyIR, a Python wrapper for IgBLAST v1.9, using IMGT germline references to assign V/J genes and CDR3. Reads were filtered out if the reads had weak V/J assignments (E-value above 1e-6), no CDR3, stop codons, out-of-frame junctions, or ambiguous translated residues. V3J clonotypes were defined by identical inferred V gene, J gene, and CDR3 amino acid sequence. Percentage overlap between repertoires was calculated by dividing the number of shared unique clonotypes by the size of the smaller repertoire. Repertoire richness was assessed with RTK rarefaction, the Chao1 estimator, and Recon v2.1 estimates of unobserved clonotypes. In its TCRdb copy, this immuneACCESS table keeps in-frame sequences only and misses some clones. Where compared with another copy, unresolved V genes explain less than half of these, and the others have no known cause. V and J calls and clone size come straight from that table; D and trimming were deduced from the DNA. Counted in this sample were approximately 470,000 clones; around 80% of them appeared once. The ten largest clonotypes hold more than 10% of the sample.

Sequenced input: PBMCs. The clonotype was recovered from a woman in her 40s in good health. Some clones in this sample may be carry-over from other donors' samples. The rearrangement combines TRBV28 with TRBJ1-2, with no confidently assigned D gene. The CDR3 has the sequence CASSLVHKEGYTF. The DNA reads as follows: TGTGCCAGCAGTTTAGTCCACAAGGAGGGCTACACCTTC.